The 28 T cell receptor beta chains reported below all come from one sample, sequenced in a study of Ad26.COV2.S vaccination and SARS-CoV-2 variants. Treatment of the sample: some 20 received Ad26.COV2.S at low or high dose, single or two shots; five or six received placebo; per-sample allocation not given. Day 63 after the first injection of vaccine or placebo was the sampling time. The protocol was immunoSEQ multiplex PCR, while the TCRdb copy is restricted to in-frame clones and leaves out a portion. Among hundreds of thousands of clones listed, around 87% were seen once. The sample in question was peripheral blood, obtained in a trial of Ad26.COV2.S vaccine versus placebo. These receptors all come from a person between 18 and 59 years old who received the Ad26.COV2.S COVID-19 vaccine or a placebo.

The genes are TRBV5-1 and TRBJ1-2, with TRBD1 matching 8 bases. Germline-derived CDR1 and CDR2 are SGHRS and YFSETQ. With V trimmed by 4 bases and J by 7 bases, 3 bases remained unmatched. The CDR3 contains 12 residues. CDR3 residues: CASSHDRGGYTF. CDR3 coding DNA: TGCGCCAGCAGCCACGACAGGGGTGGCTACACCTTC.

The V and J genes are TRBV20-1 and TRBJ1-1; 7 bases are shared with TRBD1. From germline, CDR1 is DFQATT and CDR2 SNEGSKA (reference sequence). J gave up 9 bases and V 3 bases, and 13 bases lay outside the gene matches. The CDR3 has 14 residues. CDR3 sequence: CSASTGQDPMKAFF. The CDR3 DNA is TGCAGTGCTAGTACCGGACAGGATCCTATGAAAGCTTTCTTT.

This clone was observed a single time. The V call is TRBV6-2 or TRBV6-3, the J call TRBJ1-5; possibly TRBD1 for D (6 bases). CDR1 and CDR2 (germline): MNHEY, SVGEGT. The CDR3 is made up of 14 amino acids. The ends were cut back, 2 bases at V and 4 bases at J, with 9 bases in the middle. DNA of the CDR3: TGTGCCAGCAGTTACAAACAGGGAAATCAGCCCCAGCATTTT. Translation: CASSYKQGNQPQHF.

This chain connects TRBV19 to TRBJ1-6, with D tentatively TRBD1 (5 bases). V was shortened by 3 bases and J by 6 bases, with 12 bases between the two germline ends. The CDR3 is 15 amino acids. Germline V gene lookup returns CDR1 LNHDA and CDR2 SQIVND (reference sequence). The CDR3 bases are TGTGCCAGTAGTATCTATAGACAGACTAATTCACCCCTCCACTTT. Translation gives CASSIYRQTNSPLHF.

The chain recombines TRBV19 with TRBJ1-6; TRBD1 aligns across 11 bases. Germline CDR1 LNHDA, CDR2 SQIVND (reference sequence). Trimming cost V 4 bases and J 3 bases; bases outside gene matches: 5. The CDR3 is 17 amino acids. The CDR3 loop reads CASSTGQGVGYNSPLHF. As DNA, the CDR3 is TGTGCCAGTAGTACGGGACAGGGGGTCGGCTATAATTCACCCCTCCACTTT.

The rearrangement joins TRBV7-6 to TRBJ1-4; 8 nucleotides agree with TRBD1. The CDR3 covers 18 residues. V lost 5 bases and J lost 11; bases outside the gene matches: 22. Germline lookup yields CDR1 SGHVS and CDR2 FNYEAQ. The DNA of the CDR3 is TGTGCCAGCAGCGACCCCGGGACAGGCGCCGCTGAAGTTGGGAAACTGTTTTTT. Its protein product is CASSDPGTGAAEVGKLFF. Supplemented by reference TRBV7-6 and TRBJ1-4, the full variable domain reads GAGVSQSPRYKVTKRGQDVALRCDPISGHVSLYWYRQALGQGPEFLTYFNYEAQQDKSGLPNDRFSAERPEGSISTLTIQRTEQRDSAMYRCASSDPGTGAAEVGKLFFGSGTQLSVL.

The chain couples TRBV21-1 to TRBJ2-3. TRBV21-1 is a known pseudogene. This CDR3 region has 14 residues. CDR3 protein: CASSMKQCTDTQYF. CDR3 coding DNA: TGTGCCAGCAGCATGAAGCAGTGCACAGATACGCAGTATTTT.

This clone occurred once. The J gene is TRBJ2-1, the V gene TRBV5-1, with TRBD1 identical over 11 bases. Germline values: CDR1 SGHRS, CDR2 YFSETQ. The ends lost 4 bases at V and 12 bases at J; junction bases unmatched: 12. The CDR3 is made up of 15 amino acids. CDR3 in amino acids: CASSKGQGVSPRQFF. The DNA for the CDR3 is TGCGCCAGCAGCAAGGGACAGGGGGTCTCCCCGCGGCAGTTCTTC.

The chain has TRBV7-2 and TRBJ2-7; tentatively, D is TRBD1 or TRBD2 (6 bases each). Trimming left V 7 bases short and J 4 bases short, with 20 bases between. Germline V gene lookup returns CDR1 SGHTA and CDR2 FQGNSA. There are 15 residues in the CDR3. The CDR3 sequence: CASIRGIGRGYEQYF. DNA for the CDR3: TGTGCCAGCATTCGGGGGATTGGCAGGGGATACGAGCAGTACTTC.

This chain uses TRBV6-5 with TRBJ2-7; D is possibly TRBD1 (6 bases). The V end lost 1 base, the J end lost 5 bases, and 12 bases lay between the germline ends. Germline V lookup: CDR1 MNHEY, CDR2 SVGAGI. CDR3 size: 14 residues. The CDR3 nucleotides read TGTGCCAGCAGTTACTACAGGGAAGGCAACGAGCAGTACTTC. Protein: CASSYYREGNEQYF.

As for this clone: This likely stems from a read error, as it lies one base from a far larger clone. This chain links TRBV6-5 with TRBJ1-1; D not resolved. Between the trimmed V and J ends, which lost 6 bases and 1 base, there was a span of 9 bases. This CDR3 has 13 residues. Germline V CDR1 and CDR2: MNHEY, SVGAGI. The chain's CDR3 is CASSLGRNTEAFF. In DNA form, the CDR3 reads TGTGCCAGCAGCTTAGGGAGGAACACTGAAGCTTTCTTT.

V is TRBV9 and J is TRBJ2-7; D tentatively reads TRBD1 or TRBD2 (5 bases each). This CDR3 spans 14 amino acids. CDR1 is SGDLS, CDR2 YYNGEE, per germline. The V gene lost 0 bases and the J gene lost 5 bases, with 12 bases spanning the gap. CDR3 in amino acids: CASSVGGIENEQYF. Written as DNA, the CDR3 is TGTGCCAGCAGCGTAGGGGGGATCGAAAACGAGCAGTACTTC.

The chain has TRBV7-8 and TRBJ2-7, with 9 bases aligning to TRBD1. The CDR3 sequence is 15 residues long. After removal of 2 bases from V and 3 bases from J, the junction contained 5 bases not matched to a gene. Germline V CDR1 and CDR2: SGHVS, FQNEAQ. CDR3 loop: CASSLLGQGDYEQYF. The CDR3 bases are TGTGCCAGCAGCTTATTGGGACAGGGTGACTACGAGCAGTACTTC.

The chain carries TRBV19 and TRBJ1-5; unclear D gene. There are 16 residues in the CDR3. The germline V and J ends were trimmed by 0 bases and 2 bases, with 11 bases remaining between them. Germline CDR1 and CDR2: LNHDA and SQIVND (reference sequence). The CDR3 protein is CASSIDHASGNQPQHF. As DNA, the CDR3 is TGTGCCAGTAGTATAGACCACGCAAGCGGCAATCAGCCCCAGCATTTT.

The chain employs TRBV7-2 and TRBJ2-5, with TRBD2 as a possible D gene (5 bases). CDR1 and CDR2 (germline): SGHTA, FQGNSA. V gave up 5 bases and J gave up 5 bases, with 12 bases separating them. The CDR3 runs to 13 residues. CDR3 nucleotides: TGTGCCAGCAGCCGCACCCGAGGGGAGACCCAGTACTTC. It translates to CASSRTRGETQYF.

Worth noting for this clone: The sample contains more than one DNA sequence encoding this CDR3. The rearrangement joins TRBV5-1 to TRBJ2-7; 10 bases are shared with TRBD1. V lost 3 bases and J lost 2; bases outside the gene matches: 2. This CDR3 region has 14 residues. The germline CDR1 and CDR2 sequences are SGHRS and YFSETQ. CDR3 in amino acids: CASSSGQGAYEQYF. The DNA of the CDR3 is TGCGCCAGCAGCTCCGGACAGGGGGCCTACGAGCAGTACTTC.

This clone was recorded only once. The chain carries TRBV9 and TRBJ1-6; 7 nucleotides match TRBD1. The length of the CDR3 is 16 residues. The V gene's germline CDR1 is SGDLS and CDR2 YYNGEE. V was pared by 0 bases and J by 7 bases, with 7 bases of the junction left unmatched. The CDR3 region has the DNA TGTGCCAGCAGCGTAGGACAGGGCTACGAAAATTCACCCCTCCACTTT. Its translation is CASSVGQGYENSPLHF.

The CDR3 DNA is TGTGCCAGCTACAGGGTTCCAGCGGGGGAAGGGGCCTACGAGCAGTACTTC. It yields the protein CASYRVPAGEGAYEQYF. This chain links TRBV7-9 with TRBJ2-7, with 8 nucleotides matching TRBD2. The CDR3 is 17 amino acids. CDR1 is SEHNR, CDR2 FQNEAQ, per germline (reference sequence). The junction had 17 bases not matched to a gene; V was cut back by 8 bases and J by 2 bases.

The chain recombines TRBV5-4 with TRBJ2-7, with D perhaps being TRBD1 or TRBD2 (6 bases each). This CDR3 region has 14 residues. V lost 1 base and J lost 5, with 13 bases in between. Germline V gene lookup returns CDR1 SGHNT and CDR2 YYREEE (reference sequence). The CDR3 reads CASSLNREVNEQYF. CDR3 coding DNA: TGTGCCAGCAGCTTGAACAGGGAGGTTAACGAGCAGTACTTC.

V usage is TRBV9 and J usage is TRBJ1-1; D may be TRBD1 (6 bases). This CDR3 has 14 amino acids. The germline V gene has CDR1 SGDLS and CDR2 YYNGEE. V was cut by 4 bases and J by 1 base, with 11 bases left in between. CDR3 amino acids: CASSPSGQNTEAFF. CDR3 DNA sequence: TGTGCCAGCAGCCCCTCGGGACAGAACACTGAAGCTTTCTTT.

J is TRBJ1-2 and V is TRBV7-9; TRBD1 matches at 7 bases. Germline CDR1 and CDR2: SEHNR and FQNEAQ (reference sequence). V was pared by 5 bases and J by 7 bases, with 4 bases of the junction left unmatched. There are 12 residues in the CDR3. CDR3 DNA sequence: TGTGCCAGCAGCGGCAGGGGGTTTGGCTACACCTTC. The encoded protein is CASSGRGFGYTF.

This sequence joins TRBV27 and TRBJ1-1, with 7 bases that match TRBD1. V shed 1 base, J shed 3 bases, and the junction held 5 bases outside the gene matches. This CDR3 spans 15 amino acids. The V gene's germline CDR1 is MNHEY and CDR2 SMNVEV (reference sequence). CDR3 region: CASSLLGDRDTEAFF. In DNA form, the CDR3 reads TGTGCCAGCAGTTTATTGGGCGACAGGGACACTGAAGCTTTCTTT.

This chain connects TRBV6-6 to TRBJ1-5, with D unclear. CDR1 is MNHNY and CDR2 is SVGAGI in the germline V gene (reference sequence). Trimming removed 2 bases from V and 1 base from J, with 6 bases in between. This CDR3 has 14 amino acids. The DNA for the CDR3 is TGTGCCAGCAGTTACGTACACAGCAATCAGCCCCAGCATTTT. Translating it yields CASSYVHSNQPQHF.

This chain connects TRBV9 to TRBJ2-3, with 12 bases that match TRBD2. The germline CDR1 and CDR2 sequences are SGDLS and YYNGEE. The CDR3 consists of 18 residues. V trimming: 5 bases; J trimming: 0 bases; junction bases outside the gene matches: 10. CDR3 DNA: TGTGCCAGCAGACCGGGACTAGCGGGTTACTTGAGCACAGATACGCAGTATTTT. This codes for CASRPGLAGYLSTDTQYF. Using reference TRBV9 and TRBJ2-3 for the parts outside the CDR3, the full variable domain is DSGVTQTPKHLITATGQRVTLRCSPRSGDLSVYWYQQSLDQGLQFLIQYYNGEERAKGNILERFSAQQFPDLHSELNLSSLELGDSALYFCASRPGLAGYLSTDTQYFGPGTRLTVL.

This chain connects TRBV5-1 to TRBJ2-1; 8 bases agree with TRBD1. CDR3 size: 16 residues. Germline V gene data show CDR1 as SGHRS and CDR2 as YFSETQ. V was clipped by 0 bases and J by 4 bases; unmatched bases: 6. CDR3 region: CASSLAPGQGYNEQFF. CDR3 sequence (DNA): TGCGCCAGCAGCTTGGCCCCTGGACAGGGTTACAATGAGCAGTTCTTC.

The CDR3 sequence is CAWSPRGDYNSPLHF. The CDR3 DNA is TGTGCCTGGAGTCCTCGGGGGGACTATAATTCACCCCTCCACTTT. The chain is built from TRBV30 and TRBJ1-6; weak D call: TRBD1 (5 bases). Between the trimmed V and J ends, which lost 2 bases and 3 bases, there was a span of 11 bases. CDR3 length equals 15 residues. Germline V lookup: CDR1 GTSNPN, CDR2 SVGIG (reference sequence).

The chain combines TRBV30 with TRBJ2-7; tentative D call: TRBD2 (6 bases). Trimming took 3 bases from V and 3 from J, leaving 9 bases between them. The CDR3 extends over 12 amino acids. Germline CDR1 is GTSNPN and CDR2 is SVGIG (reference sequence). CDR3 in DNA: TGTGCCTGGAGCTCCGGGAGCTACGAGCAGTACTTC. It is translated as CAWSSGSYEQYF.

In its sample, this clone was seen once. The chain uses TRBV10-2 and TRBJ2-2; 7 nucleotides match TRBD2. CDR1 and CDR2 (germline): WSHSY, SAAADI. The V and J ends lost 11 bases and 0 bases, in that order; junction bases with no gene match: 9. The CDR3 is made up of 15 amino acids. This CDR3 reads CASAGLRANTGELFF. CDR3 coding DNA: TGCGCCTCAGCGGGACTACGCGCGAACACCGGGGAGCTGTTTTTT.